This TCR beta chain derives from a study of CD4+ T cells in melanoma. The protocol was immunoSEQ multiplex PCR, while the TCRdb copy is restricted to in-frame clones and leaves out a portion. The sample contains 7,500 to 9,500 clones, 71% of which appear only once. As to this clone: Its cognate antigen is unknown.

The germline V gene encodes CDR1 MNHNY and CDR2 SVGAGI (reference sequence). V lost 7 bases to trimming and J lost 4 bases; unmatched junction nucleotides: 7. The CDR3 contains 14 residues. Whole-study results and caveats: CD8+ T cell, macrophage and B cell function reportedly correlated with neoantigen-specific CD4+ T cells. Diverse differentiation states were reported for melanoma neoantigen-specific CD4+ T cells.

This chain uses TRBV6-6 with TRBJ2-5; 9 nucleotides agree with TRBD1. The sequence derives from a human donor with melanoma. Sequenced material: cells from a culture (not recorded whether cultured in vitro). The CDR3 sequence is CASTTQGALETQYF. CDR3 DNA sequence: TGTGCCAGCACCACACAGGGGGCCTTAGAGACCCAGTACTTC.